The 17 T cell receptor beta chains reported below all come from one sample, sequenced in a study of T cell repertoires in ileal Crohn's disease. The table came from immunoSEQ multiplex PCR; TCRdb's copy has only in-frame clones and leaves some out. The top ten clones hold 20% to 25% of a sample with about 5,400 clones, 82% of them seen once. Noted time point: inflamed ileum from the surgical specimen. The sample comprised ileal tissue. These receptors were taken from an adult with Crohn's disease.

A note on this clone: The junction and the germline gene differ at one end; a read error may be behind it. This chain uses TRBV7-7 with TRBJ2-5; no reliable D call. CDR1 is SSHAT, CDR2 FNYEAQ, per germline (reference sequence). This CDR3 contains 11 residues. CDR3 amino acids: CASSVQETQYF. CDR3 sequence (DNA): TGTGCTAGCAGCGTTCAAGAGACCCAGTACTTC.

The V call is TRBV2, the J call TRBJ1-4; D unclear. V lost 4 bases and J 6 bases, leaving 12 bases between the germline ends. Per the germline V gene, CDR1 is SNHLY and CDR2 is FYNNEI. The CDR3 totals 14 residues. The CDR3, as DNA: TGTGCCAGCAGTGTAGGGTCTGTTTATGAAAAACTGTTTTTT. Translation gives CASSVGSVYEKLFF. The entire variable domain, with the rest obtained from reference TRBV2 and TRBJ1-4, is as follows: EPEVTQTPSHQVTQMGQEVILRCVPISNHLYFYWYRQILGQKVEFLVSFYNNEISEKSEIFDDQFSVERPDGSNFTLKIRSTKLEDSAMYFCASSVGSVYEKLFFGSGTQLSVL.

The CDR3: CSVGVDREFTDTQYF. CDR3 nucleotides: TGCAGCGTTGGAGTTGACAGGGAGTTCACAGATACGCAGTATTTT. The chain carries TRBV29-1 and TRBJ2-3; TRBD1 matches at 7 bases. Germline CDR1 reads SQVTM; CDR2 reads ANQGSEA. J gave up 2 bases and V 4 bases, and 9 bases lay outside the gene matches. The length of the CDR3 is 15 residues.

The rearrangement uses TRBV30 and TRBJ1-3; D perhaps matches TRBD1 (5 bases). V was shortened by 2 bases and J by 0 bases, with 14 bases between the two germline ends. This CDR3 spans 16 amino acids. Per germline, CDR1 GTSNPN and CDR2 SVGIG (reference sequence). In DNA form, the CDR3 reads TGTGCCTGGAGTCCCGACAGACTTAGCTCTGGAAACACCATATATTTT. This translates into CAWSPDRLSSGNTIYF.

The rearrangement uses TRBV5-1 and TRBJ2-7; possibly TRBD1 for D (5 bases). V was trimmed by 4 bases and J by 7 bases, leaving 27 bases between them. The CDR3 length is 17 residues. Germline V gene sequence: CDR1 SGHRS, CDR2 YFSETQ. In DNA, the CDR3 is TGCGCCAGCAGCCCTCTAATTTCCTCGGACACACCGAGTGAGCAGTACTTC. Translation: CASSPLISSDTPSEQYF.

The rearrangement links TRBV5-1 to TRBJ1-6; a weak D match, TRBD1 (5 bases). CDR1 SGHRS and CDR2 YFSETQ come from the germline V gene. V shed 5 bases and J shed 6 bases, with 9 bases lying between them. This CDR3 comprises 13 residues. The CDR3 DNA is TGCGCCAGCAGGTGGGACGGTAATTCACCCCTCCACTTT. It yields the protein CASRWDGNSPLHF.

This clone was counted a single time. This chain connects TRBV5-1 to TRBJ2-1; D not resolved. Trimming shortened V by 7 bases and J by 8 bases, and 10 bases separated the two germline ends. This CDR3 has 11 residues. CDR1 is SGHRS and CDR2 is YFSETQ in the germline V gene. The CDR3 bases are TGCGCCAGCCAAAACAGTTATGAGCAGTTCTTC. The encoded protein is CASQNSYEQFF.

The J gene is TRBJ2-2, the V gene TRBV11-2; D not certain. Germline V gene data show CDR1 as SGHAT and CDR2 as FQNNGV. This CDR3 region has 14 residues. The ends were cut back, 4 bases at V and 3 bases at J, with 9 bases in the middle. DNA of the CDR3: TGTGCCAGCAGCTCCGAGACCTACACCGGGGAGCTGTTTTTT. Translating it yields CASSSETYTGELFF. Filled out from reference TRBV11-2 and TRBJ2-2, the complete variable domain reads EAGVAQSPRYKIIEKRQSVAFWCNPISGHATLYWYQQILGQGPKLLIQFQNNGVVDDSQLPKDRFSAERLKGVDSTLKIQPAKLEDSAVYLCASSSETYTGELFFGEGSRLTVL.

This clone was seen a single time. The chain uses TRBV9 and TRBJ2-5; 8 nucleotides agree with TRBD1. The germline gives CDR1 SGDLS, CDR2 YYNGEE. This CDR3 has 14 residues. With V trimmed by 2 bases and J by 1 base, 1 base remained unmatched. The CDR3 DNA reads TGTGCCAGCAGCGTTGGACAGGGCCAAGAGACCCAGTACTTC. Amino acids: CASSVGQGQETQYF.

Comments on this clone: In the same sample, other DNA sequences code for this CDR3. The chain employs TRBV5-1 and TRBJ2-5; D remains unclear. The CDR3 has 13 residues. V was clipped by 0 bases and J by 5 bases, with 8 bases between them. Germline CDR1 and CDR2: SGHRS and YFSETQ. CDR3 coding DNA: TGCGCCAGCAGCTTGGCCCTCGGGGAGACCCAGTACTTC. Amino acid sequence: CASSLALGETQYF.

The gene calls are TRBV7-6 and TRBJ2-7; TRBD2 aligns across 8 bases. Trimming removed 5 bases from V and 2 bases from J; junction bases left unmatched: 11. The CDR3 sequence is 16 residues long. The germline V gene has CDR1 SGHVS and CDR2 FNYEAQ. The CDR3 loop reads CASSPRGGADPYEQYF. CDR3 DNA: TGTGCCAGCAGCCCCCGGGGGGGGGCCGATCCCTACGAGCAGTACTTC.

V and J are TRBV28 and TRBJ1-2; 7 bases line up with TRBD1. Germline V gene lookup returns CDR1 MDHEN and CDR2 SYDVKM. Losses at the gene ends were 7 bases for V and 4 bases for J; bases not matched to a gene: 12. The CDR3 has 15 residues. The CDR3 here is CASTRSMDRIYGYTF. The CDR3 region has the DNA TGTGCCAGCACCCGCTCCATGGACAGGATCTATGGCTACACCTTC.

This sequence joins TRBV5-4 and TRBJ2-6, with D hard to call. This CDR3 is 14 amino acids long. From germline, CDR1 is SGHNT and CDR2 YYREEE (reference sequence). Deletions cut 0 bases from V and 3 bases from J, with 4 bases between. The CDR3 DNA sequence: TGTGCCAGCAGCTTGGGGCGTGGGGCCAACGTCCTGACTTTC. This encodes CASSLGRGANVLTF.

The rearrangement links TRBV6-1 to TRBJ2-5; no reliable D call. Trimming cost V 4 bases and J 4 bases, with 13 bases left between them. The CDR3 contains 14 residues. The germline V gene has CDR1 MNHNS and CDR2 SASEGT. Here the CDR3 DNA reads TGTGCCAGCAGTGCGTTGGTCGACCTAGAGACCCAGTACTTC. Amino acids: CASSALVDLETQYF.

The chain has TRBV5-1 and TRBJ2-3, with TRBD2 matching 15 bases. The CDR3 consists of 16 residues. Germline V gene data show CDR1 as SGHRS and CDR2 as YFSETQ. Losses at the gene ends were 4 bases for V and 5 bases for J; bases not matched to a gene: 5. The CDR3: CASSQGLAGGIDTQYF. The CDR3 DNA sequence: TGCGCCAGCAGCCAAGGACTAGCGGGAGGGATAGATACGCAGTATTTT.

The rearrangement joins TRBV10-3 to TRBJ2-3, with 7 nucleotides matching TRBD1. V dropped 6 bases and J dropped 0; count of bases not matched to a gene: 0. The CDR3 is made up of 13 amino acids. Germline V lookup: CDR1 ENHRY, CDR2 SYGVKD. The CDR3 coding sequence is TGTGCCATCAGGACAGGGAGCACAGATACGCAGTATTTT. As protein: CAIRTGSTDTQYF.

The chain recombines TRBV7-2 with TRBJ2-1, with TRBD2 matching 8 bases. Germline V gives CDR1 SGHTA, CDR2 FQGNSA. There are 15 residues in the CDR3. The J segment lost 7 bases and the V segment lost 5 bases, leaving 10 bases of the junction unmatched. The CDR3 nucleotides are TGTGCCAGCAGCCCACGCGCGGGGGGCGGTAATGAGCAGTTCTTC. This gives the protein CASSPRAGGGNEQFF.